The rows below give T cell receptor beta chains drawn from one sample of a study of prognosis after radiotherapy for stage I lung cancer. TCRdb analysed the multiplex PCR reads with MiXCR anew, one entry per CDR3 protein. The table lists over 15,000 distinct CDR3 sequences, approximately 44% of them singletons. The specimen comprised PBMCs, sampled before or after stereotactic body radiation therapy (not recorded which). The source is a donor aged 50 or older with non-small cell lung cancer. CDR3s include the opening cysteine and the closing phenylalanine or tryptophan. The D gene is left open where the match is weak. Size tells how often a clone was seen (once, few, many) or the class of an expanded clone, and some rows leave it out.

d_gene,v_gene,abundance,j_gene,CDR3nt,CDR3aa
TRBD1,TRBV11-3,many,TRBJ1-1,TGTGCCAGCAGTGGACAGGGGGATTTGAACACTGAAGCTTTCTTT,CASSGQGDLNTEAFF
.,TRBV6-2/TRBV6-3,.,TRBJ2-2,TGTGCCAGCAGTTTGGCAGGGACGAACACCGGGGAGCTGTTTTTT,CASSLAGTNTGELFF
.,TRBV19,many,TRBJ1-1,TGTGCCAGTAGTATAGATGCGGAGGCGGGAGCTTTCTTT,CASSIDAEAGAFF
TRBD1,TRBV6-1,.,TRBJ1-1,TGTGCCAGCATATCACCGGGACAGTATTCGAACACTGAAGCTTTCTTT,CASISPGQYSNTEAFF
TRBD2,TRBV6-1,.,TRBJ2-2,TGTGCCAGCAGGTTGACTAGCGGGGGACCGAACACCGGGGATCTGTTTTTT,CASRLTSGGPNTGDLFF
.,TRBV4-1,many,TRBJ1-1,TGCGCCAGCAGCCCTCTGGGGGACACTGAAGCTTTCTTT,CASSPLGDTEAFF
TRBD1,TRBV28,.,TRBJ1-2,TGTGCCAGCAGTTTATTTGGGGGGGCCGACAGGGTAGTCGGCTACACCTTC,CASSLFGGADRVVGYTF
.,TRBV7-3,medium-sized,TRBJ2-7,TGTGCCAGCAGCCCGGGACATGCAAACCTCGAGCAGTACTTC,CASSPGHANLEQYF
.,TRBV11-2,many,TRBJ2-1,TGTGCCAGCAGTTTGGTTTACAATGAGCAGTTCTTC,CASSLVYNEQFF
.,TRBV20-1,.,TRBJ1-1,TGCAGTGCTAGAGCATTGTACAGGTTGAACACTGAAGCTTCCTTT,CSARALYRLNTEASF
.,TRBV6-2/TRBV6-3,many,TRBJ1-5,TGTGCCAGCAGTACCGGTAGGGGCAATCAGCCCCAGCATTTT,CASSTGRGNQPQHF
TRBD2,TRBV6-1,.,TRBJ2-3,TGTGCCAGCAGCCCCGGACTAGCGGGGGCGGATACGCAGTATTTT,CASSPGLAGADTQYF
TRBD1,TRBV13,medium-sized,TRBJ2-7,TGTGCCAGCAGCTTAAGACAGGGAGCCTACGAGCAGTACTTC,CASSLRQGAYEQYF